A selection of T cell receptor beta chains follows, all from one sample in a study of T cell changes during pregnancy in multiple sclerosis. Using immunoSEQ multiplex PCR, the repertoire was profiled, and TCRdb retains in-frame clones only, with some absent. The data show 75,000 to 95,000 clones, approximately 90% seen once. This specimen was peripheral blood, taken before pregnancy. The source is a female donor with multiple sclerosis, enrolled in a pregnancy study. Each CDR3 is given with its conserved first and last residue. D genes are given only for firm matches. The size of a clone is reported for some rows only, either as once, few or many, or as a class for expanded clones.

CDR3aa: CASNLEVLNTEAFF
CDR3nt: TGTGCCAGCAACTTAGAGGTGTTGAACACTGAAGCTTTCTTT
j_gene: TRBJ1-1
abundance: NA
v_gene: TRBV2
d_gene: NA

CDR3aa: CASSPTENTEAFF
CDR3nt: TGTGCCAGCTCACCGACAGAGAACACTGAAGCTTTCTTT
j_gene: TRBJ1-1
abundance: NA
v_gene: TRBV18
d_gene: NA

CDR3aa: CASSQRRLYEQYF
CDR3nt: TGTGCCAGCAGCCAAAGGCGGCTCTACGAGCAGTACTTC
j_gene: TRBJ2-7
abundance: NA
v_gene: TRBV14
d_gene: NA

CDR3aa: CASSLSMGGNTEAFF
CDR3nt: TGTGCCAGCAGTTTATCCATGGGAGGGAACACTGAAGCTTTCTTT
j_gene: TRBJ1-1
abundance: NA
v_gene: TRBV27
d_gene: NA

CDR3aa: CASSLLQGNTQYF
CDR3nt: TGTGCCAGCAGCTTACTGCAGGGAAATACGCAGTATTTT
j_gene: TRBJ2-3
abundance: NA
v_gene: TRBV7-3
d_gene: NA

CDR3aa: CASSQGTGRQFGGELFF
CDR3nt: TGCGCCAGCAGCCAAGGTACAGGACGGCAGTTCGGCGGGGAGCTGTTTTTT
j_gene: TRBJ2-2
abundance: NA
v_gene: TRBV4-3
d_gene: NA

CDR3aa: CASSLAELRGGETQYF
CDR3nt: TGTGCCAGCAGCTTAGCAGAACTACGAGGGGGAGAGACCCAGTACTTC
j_gene: TRBJ2-5
abundance: NA
v_gene: TRBV7-6
d_gene: NA

CDR3aa: CASAKTTSSYEQYF
CDR3nt: TGTGCCAGCGCTAAGACAACCAGCTCCTACGAGCAGTACTTC
j_gene: TRBJ2-7
abundance: NA
v_gene: TRBV13
d_gene: NA

CDR3aa: CASSPQGHTEAFF
CDR3nt: TGTGCCAGCAGCCCACAGGGTCACACTGAAGCTTTCTTT
j_gene: TRBJ1-1
abundance: NA
v_gene: TRBV14
d_gene: NA

CDR3aa: CAWSAASGEQYF
CDR3nt: TGTGCCTGGAGTGCGGCTAGCGGGGAGCAGTACTTC
j_gene: TRBJ2-7
abundance: NA
v_gene: TRBV30
d_gene: TRBD2

CDR3aa: CASRRYEKLFF
CDR3nt: TGTGCCAGCCGGCGGTATGAAAAACTGTTTTTT
j_gene: TRBJ1-4
abundance: NA
v_gene: TRBV7-9
d_gene: NA

CDR3aa: CASSCQPPASNF
CDR3nt: TGTGCCAGCAGTTGTCAACCGCCAGCGTCGAACTTC
j_gene: TRBJ2-4
abundance: NA
v_gene: TRBV7-3
d_gene: NA

CDR3aa: CASSLTGDVWNTQYF
CDR3nt: TGCGCCAGCAGCTTGACAGGGGACGTCTGGAATACGCAGTATTTT
j_gene: TRBJ2-3
abundance: NA
v_gene: TRBV5-1
d_gene: TRBD1

CDR3aa: CASSAGSTSNTGELFF
CDR3nt: TGTGCCAGCAGTGCAGGTAGTACTTCGAACACCGGGGAGCTGTTTTTT
j_gene: TRBJ2-2
abundance: NA
v_gene: TRBV2
d_gene: NA

CDR3aa: CASSYYSRREDYEQYF
CDR3nt: TGTGCCAGCAGTTACTATAGTCGCAGGGAGGACTACGAGCAGTACTTC
j_gene: TRBJ2-7
abundance: few
v_gene: TRBV6-6
d_gene: NA

CDR3aa: CASSLEAGGGQPQHF
CDR3nt: TGCGCCAGCAGCTTGGAGGCAGGGGGCGGTCAGCCCCAGCATTTT
j_gene: TRBJ1-5
abundance: NA
v_gene: TRBV5-1
d_gene: TRBD1

CDR3aa: CASSLMDRGYEQYF
CDR3nt: TGTGCCAGCAGCTTGATGGACAGGGGCTACGAGCAGTACTTC
j_gene: TRBJ2-7
abundance: NA
v_gene: TRBV5-4
d_gene: TRBD1

CDR3aa: CASSPTGPYEQYF
CDR3nt: TGTGCCAGCAGTCCGACAGGGCCCTACGAGCAGTACTTC
j_gene: TRBJ2-7
abundance: NA
v_gene: TRBV6-6
d_gene: TRBD1

CDR3aa: CASSPLAGPGGELFF
CDR3nt: TGCGCCAGCAGCCCATTGGCGGGGCCGGGCGGGGAGCTGTTTTTT
j_gene: TRBJ2-2
abundance: NA
v_gene: TRBV5-1
d_gene: NA

CDR3aa: CATRGGGLATRPHQETQYF
CDR3nt: TGTGCCACCAGAGGGGGGGGACTAGCCACCCGTCCCCATCAAGAGACCCAGTACTTC
j_gene: TRBJ2-5
abundance: NA
v_gene: TRBV15
d_gene: TRBD2

CDR3aa: CASSPQGYEQYF
CDR3nt: TGTGCCAGCAGTCCACAGGGATACGAGCAGTACTTC
j_gene: TRBJ2-7
abundance: NA
v_gene: TRBV27
d_gene: NA

CDR3aa: CASSFGTSGGPISYNEQFF
CDR3nt: TGCGCCAGCAGCTTCGGGACTAGCGGGGGGCCGATCTCCTACAATGAGCAGTTCTTC
j_gene: TRBJ2-1
abundance: NA
v_gene: TRBV5-1
d_gene: TRBD2

CDR3aa: CASSWDSTNTGELFF
CDR3nt: TGTGCCAGCAGTTGGGACAGCACGAACACCGGGGAGCTGTTTTTT
j_gene: TRBJ2-2
abundance: NA
v_gene: TRBV28
d_gene: TRBD1

CDR3aa: CARTANSGAGGLKETQYF
CDR3nt: TGTGCCAGAACGGCGAATTCCGGAGCGGGAGGCCTTAAAGAGACCCAGTACTTC
j_gene: TRBJ2-5
abundance: NA
v_gene: TRBV5-3
d_gene: TRBD2

CDR3aa: CASSMARSAGYTF
CDR3nt: TGTGCCAGTAGTATGGCCAGGTCCGCTGGCTACACCTTC
j_gene: TRBJ1-2
abundance: NA
v_gene: TRBV19
d_gene: NA

CDR3aa: CASSIRDIKETQYF
CDR3nt: TGTGCCAGTAGTATCCGGGACATTAAAGAGACCCAGTACTTC
j_gene: TRBJ2-5
abundance: NA
v_gene: TRBV19
d_gene: NA

CDR3aa: CASTLRTGTNTEAFF
CDR3nt: TGCGCCAGCACCCTCCGGACAGGGACTAACACTGAAGCTTTCTTT
j_gene: TRBJ1-1
abundance: NA
v_gene: TRBV5-1
d_gene: TRBD1

CDR3aa: CASSYSTGTGANVLTF
CDR3nt: TGTGCCAGCAGTTACTCAACAGGGACTGGGGCCAACGTCCTGACTTTC
j_gene: TRBJ2-6
abundance: once
v_gene: TRBV6-5
d_gene: NA

CDR3aa: CASSEEGTYTDTQYF
CDR3nt: TGTGCCAGCAGCGAAGAGGGGACATACACAGATACGCAGTATTTT
j_gene: TRBJ2-3
abundance: NA
v_gene: TRBV7-2
d_gene: NA

CDR3aa: CASTSLGQGIDTQYF
CDR3nt: TGTGCCAGCACCTCCTTGGGACAGGGAATAGATACGCAGTATTTT
j_gene: TRBJ2-3
abundance: NA
v_gene: TRBV7-2
d_gene: TRBD1

CDR3aa: CASSLWLQGDHEQFF
CDR3nt: TGTGCCAGCAGTTTATGGTTGCAGGGGGACCATGAGCAGTTCTTC
j_gene: TRBJ2-1
abundance: NA
v_gene: TRBV27
d_gene: TRBD1

CDR3aa: CASGSEGVYSYEQYF
CDR3nt: TGTGCCAGCGGATCAGAGGGGGTATACTCCTACGAGCAGTACTTC
j_gene: TRBJ2-7
abundance: NA
v_gene: TRBV28
d_gene: NA

CDR3aa: CASSRIGQGGFGELFF
CDR3nt: TGTGCCAGCAGTCGGATCGGACAGGGCGGGTTCGGGGAGCTGTTTTTT
j_gene: TRBJ2-2
abundance: NA
v_gene: TRBV7-2
d_gene: TRBD1

CDR3aa: CASSLSVSGSYEQYF
CDR3nt: TGTGCCAGCAGCCTCAGTGTTAGCGGGTCCTACGAGCAGTACTTC
j_gene: TRBJ2-7
abundance: NA
v_gene: TRBV4-2
d_gene: TRBD2

CDR3aa: CASSSPTGGRRGYTF
CDR3nt: TGTGCCAGCAGTTCCCCAACAGGGGGCAGGAGAGGCTACACCTTC
j_gene: TRBJ1-2
abundance: NA
v_gene: TRBV28
d_gene: TRBD1

CDR3aa: CASSYGGLDTEAFF
CDR3nt: TGTGCCAGCAGTTACGGGGGGTTGGACACTGAAGCTTTCTTT
j_gene: TRBJ1-1
abundance: NA
v_gene: TRBV6-5
d_gene: NA

CDR3aa: CASSLEQDTGELFF
CDR3nt: TGCGCCAGCAGCTTGGAACAGGACACCGGGGAGCTGTTTTTT
j_gene: TRBJ2-2
abundance: once
v_gene: TRBV5-1
d_gene: NA

CDR3aa: CASSQGQGLTPEAYNEQFF
CDR3nt: TGTGCCAGCAGCCAGGGACAGGGACTCACCCCGGAGGCCTACAATGAGCAGTTCTTC
j_gene: TRBJ2-1
abundance: NA
v_gene: TRBV7-9
d_gene: TRBD1

CDR3aa: CASSIAGSAYNEQFF
CDR3nt: TGTGCCAGTAGTATAGCCGGGAGTGCCTACAATGAGCAGTTCTTC
j_gene: TRBJ2-1
abundance: once
v_gene: TRBV19
d_gene: NA

CDR3aa: CAISYISSGDANYGYTF
CDR3nt: TGTGCCATCAGCTACATAAGCTCAGGGGACGCCAACTATGGCTACACCTTC
j_gene: TRBJ1-2
abundance: NA
v_gene: TRBV10-3
d_gene: NA

CDR3aa: CASSYSFTGAEQYF
CDR3nt: TGTGCCAGCAGTTACTCGTTCACAGGGGCCGAGCAGTACTTC
j_gene: TRBJ2-7
abundance: NA
v_gene: TRBV6-5
d_gene: TRBD1

CDR3aa: CASSLTVGAGAETQYF
CDR3nt: TGTGCCAGCAGCTTAACGGTGGGCGCGGGGGCAGAGACCCAGTACTTC
j_gene: TRBJ2-5
abundance: NA
v_gene: TRBV7-3
d_gene: NA

CDR3aa: CASSLEQGYGYTF
CDR3nt: TGTGCCAGCAGCTTAGAGCAGGGTTATGGCTACACCTTC
j_gene: TRBJ1-2
abundance: NA
v_gene: TRBV7-9
d_gene: NA

CDR3aa: CSVGTSTDTQYF
CDR3nt: TGCAGCGTCGGGACTAGCACAGATACGCAGTATTTT
j_gene: TRBJ2-3
abundance: NA
v_gene: TRBV29-1
d_gene: NA

CDR3aa: CASSPVPGQDNTEAFF
CDR3nt: TGTGCCAGCAGCCCCGTCCCGGGACAGGATAACACTGAAGCTTTCTTT
j_gene: TRBJ1-1
abundance: NA
v_gene: TRBV7-8
d_gene: TRBD1

CDR3aa: CASKSRGPQHF
CDR3nt: TGTGCCTCAAAGAGCAGGGGGCCCCAGCATTTT
j_gene: TRBJ1-5
abundance: NA
v_gene: TRBV2
d_gene: NA